These 7 T cell receptor beta chains share one sample of origin, sequenced in a study of T cells in Graves' hyperthyroidism and ophthalmopathy. Amplification of TCR beta CDR3 regions was performed using RNA transcripts as template. First-round RT-PCR with HTBI primers amplified the TCR CDR3 region. Each CDR3 protein is one row after TCRdb ran MiXCR on the multiplex PCR reads. The sample contains fewer than 900,000 distinct CDR3 sequences, approximately 19% of which appear only once. The sequenced material came from blood. The receptors shown here come from a woman in her fifties or sixties with Graves' hyperthyroidism that later progressed to Graves' ophthalmopathy.

This clonotype was picked up many times. This chain connects TRBV7-9 to TRBJ1-2; D remains ambiguous. Deletions cut 0 bases from V and 7 bases from J, with 12 bases between. This CDR3 spans 14 amino acids. CDR1 is SEHNR, CDR2 FQNEAQ, per germline (reference sequence). CDR3 in amino acids: CASSLAFQSGGYTF. In DNA, the CDR3 is TGTGCCAGCAGCTTAGCGTTTCAGAGCGGTGGCTACACCTTC.

At least ten counts were recorded for this clonotype. CDR3 nucleotides: TGTGCCAGCACCGGACAAACAGGGAGACCCTATGGCTACACCTTC. Residues: CASTGQTGRPYGYTF. The chain uses TRBV12-3 or TRBV12-4 and TRBJ1-2; possible D gene TRBD1, 6 bases. V dropped 7 bases and J dropped 4 bases, with 19 bases sitting between them. This CDR3 has 15 amino acids.

The chain couples TRBV7-9 to TRBJ1-1, with TRBD1 as a possible D gene (5 bases). The CDR3 is made up of 14 amino acids. Germline CDR1 is SEHNR and CDR2 is FQNEAQ (reference sequence). Deletions cut 3 bases from V and 5 bases from J, with 13 bases between. CDR3 nucleotide sequence: TGTGCCAGCAGCTTGGGCCAGGGCTGGACTGAAGCTTTCTTT. This translates into CASSLGQGWTEAFF.

This clonotype was picked up many times. CDR3 coding DNA: TGTGCCAGCAGCCCCTCCACGGGACTAGCGCTCGGTACGCAGTATTTT. This encodes CASSPSTGLALGTQYF. The chain is built from TRBV11-2 and TRBJ2-3, with 10 nucleotides matching TRBD2. CDR1 SGHAT and CDR2 FQNNGV come from the germline V gene. The V and J ends lost 5 bases and 8 bases, in that order; junction bases with no gene match: 13. There are 16 residues in the CDR3.

This chain uses TRBV6-2 or TRBV6-3 with TRBJ1-4; TRBD1 might be the D (5 bases). Trimming took 1 base from V and 5 from J, leaving 11 bases between them. CDR3 length: 15 residues. The germline V gene has CDR1 MNHEY and CDR2 SVGEGT. CDR3 loop: CASSYLGEGNEKLFF. The CDR3 coding sequence is TGTGCCAGCAGTTACTTGGGAGAGGGGAATGAAAAACTGTTTTTT.

This clonotype is a singleton in its sample. This chain connects TRBV7-9 to TRBJ2-2; D ambiguous. The germline gives CDR1 SEHNR, CDR2 FQNEAQ (reference sequence). The CDR3 is made up of 14 amino acids. Trimming pared 4 bases from V and 3 bases from J, leaving 9 bases between. The CDR3 DNA is TGTGCCAGCAGCTCCGAGCGTTACACCGGGGAGCTGTTTTTT. This sequence encodes CASSSERYTGELFF. Variable domain in full (rest from reference TRBV7-9 and TRBJ2-2): DTGVSQNPRHKITKRGQNVTFRCDPISEHNRLYWYRQTLGQGPEFLTYFQNEAQLEKSRLLSDRFSAERPKGSFSTLEIQRTEQGDSAMYLCASSSERYTGELFFGEGSRLTVL.

This clonotype was seen at least ten times. The chain couples TRBV7-2 to TRBJ1-1; possible D gene TRBD1, 6 bases. The ends were cut back, 3 bases at V and 1 base at J, with 12 bases in the middle. Germline CDR1 SGHTA, CDR2 FQGNSA. There are 15 residues in the CDR3. The CDR3 is CASSFGGTPNTEAFF. CDR3 nucleotide sequence: TGTGCCAGCAGCTTTGGGGGGACACCGAACACTGAAGCTTTCTTT. The full variable domain, its missing parts supplied by reference TRBV7-2 and TRBJ1-1, is GAGVSQSPSNKVTEKGKDVELRCDPISGHTALYWYRQSLGQGLEFLIYFQGNSAPDKSGLPSDRFSAERTGGSVSTLTIQRTQQEDSAVYLCASSFGGTPNTEAFFGQGTRLTVV.